This TCR beta chain was identified during a study of T cells after yellow fever vaccination. This clonotype was seen many times. The CDR3 loop spans 13 amino acids. Germline CDR1 and CDR2: LGHNA and YSLEER. V gave up 4 bases and J gave up 2 bases, with 6 bases separating them. They built TCR cDNA with 5'RACE template switching, a step that put in a universal primer site and UMIs. MiXCR, applied by TCRdb to the 5' RACE reads, yields one record per CDR3 protein. The sample records 25,000 to 35,000 distinct CDR3 sequences, around 4.3% being singletons. The chain joins TRBV4-3 to TRBJ2-1; unclear D gene. The sample consisted of CD8+ T cells sorted from PBMCs, taken 5 days after the yellow fever booster vaccination. The receptor comes from a man aged 30-40 years who received the YFV17D yellow fever vaccine. CDR3 sequence reads: CASSLVPYNEQFF. CDR3 DNA sequence: TGCGCCAGCAGCCTTGTGCCCTACAATGAGCAGTTCTTC.